The rows below give T cell receptor beta chains drawn from one sample of a study of cytomegalovirus exposure and HLA in healthy donors. Clones were sequenced by immunoSEQ multiplex PCR, and TCRdb holds only the in-frame ones, with some missing. Of roughly 130,000 clones in the sample, more than 8% were seen once. What was sequenced was PBMCs. These receptors were collected from a man aged 35-49 years in good health and CMV-seronegative. Both conserved end residues are part of each CDR3. Fields, in order: clone size, J gene, D gene, V gene, CDR3 protein, CDR3 DNA. A D gene is named only where the DNA matches it firmly. Clone size, where shown, is once, few, many, or a class for clones that have expanded.

- TRBJ2-7 - TRBV4-1 CASSQDSYEQYF TGCGCCAGCAGCCAGGACAGCTACGAGCAGTACTTC
- TRBJ1-5 - TRBV19 CASSGYGADSNQPQHF TGTGCCAGTAGTGGCTATGGGGCAGATAGCAATCAGCCCCAGCATTTT
few TRBJ2-7 - TRBV4-1 CASSQGSQGQYEQYF TGCGCCAGCAGCCAAGGTAGTCAGGGTCAATACGAGCAGTACTTC
few TRBJ1-5 - TRBV4-1 CASSQTGWGNNQPQHF TGCGCCAGCAGCCAAACGGGGTGGGGAAACAATCAGCCCCAGCATTTT
- TRBJ1-4 TRBD1 TRBV4-3 CASSPVGDRNEKLFF TGCGCCAGCAGCCCGGTAGGGGACAGGAACGAAAAACTGTTTTTT
few TRBJ2-4 - TRBV9 CASSVSGAKNIQYF TGTGCCAGCAGCGTCTCCGGAGCCAAAAACATTCAGTACTTC
few TRBJ2-6 - TRBV28 CASSRRGQGANVLTF TGTGCCAGCAGCCGGCGCGGGCAAGGGGCCAACGTCCTGACTTTC
- TRBJ2-1 - TRBV7-8 CASSPRSISYNEQFF TGTGCCAGCAGCCCCAGATCCATCTCCTACAATGAGCAGTTCTTC
- TRBJ2-4 - TRBV19 CASSTREVRAKNIQYF TGTGCCAGTAGTACCCGAGAGGTACGAGCCAAAAACATTCAGTACTTC
few TRBJ2-3 TRBD1 TRBV5-1 CASSPLTGGRTDTQYF TGCGCCAGCAGCCCGTTGACAGGGGGACGCACAGATACGCAGTATTTT
few TRBJ1-1 - TRBV5-4 CASSLWGAGTEAFF TGTGCCAGCAGCTTGTGGGGCGCTGGCACTGAAGCTTTCTTT